This T cell receptor beta chain was identified in a study of cytomegalovirus exposure and HLA in healthy donors. Findings of the study overall: Researchers reported that a few CMV-associated chains were confirmed in vitro as CMV antigen-specific. Cytomegalovirus association was assigned to about 150 TCR beta chains.

The primer mix had 60 Vbeta and 13 Jbeta primers. Here immunoSEQ multiplex PCR was the method, and the copy in TCRdb shows in-frame clones only, minus some. Among about 110,000 clones listed, 76% were seen once. This clone has more than one count but fewer than ten. Antigen: not known. The receptor was isolated from a woman in her 50s in good health and CMV-seropositive. The sequenced sample was PBMCs.

CDR3 sequence reads: CASSLRMRPNEKLFF. The CDR3 DNA reads TGTGCCAGCAGTCTCCGTATGAGGCCCAATGAAAAACTGTTTTTT. The rearrangement links TRBV6-6 to TRBJ1-4; D remains ambiguous. From germline, CDR1 is MNHNY and CDR2 SVGAGI (reference sequence). Trimming left V 5 bases short and J 5 bases short, with 15 bases between. The CDR3 is made up of 15 amino acids.